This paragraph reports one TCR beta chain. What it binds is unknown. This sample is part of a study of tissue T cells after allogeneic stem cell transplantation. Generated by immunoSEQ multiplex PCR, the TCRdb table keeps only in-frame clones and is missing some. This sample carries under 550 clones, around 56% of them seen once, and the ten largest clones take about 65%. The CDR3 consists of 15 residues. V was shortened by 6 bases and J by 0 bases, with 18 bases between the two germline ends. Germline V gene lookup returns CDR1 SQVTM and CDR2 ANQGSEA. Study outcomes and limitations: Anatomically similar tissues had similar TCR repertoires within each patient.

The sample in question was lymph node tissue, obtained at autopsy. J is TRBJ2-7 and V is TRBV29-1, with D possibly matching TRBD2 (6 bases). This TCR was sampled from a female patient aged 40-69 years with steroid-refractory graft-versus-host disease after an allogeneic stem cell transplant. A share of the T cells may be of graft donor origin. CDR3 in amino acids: CSVDTSPVRSYEQYF. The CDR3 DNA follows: TGCAGCGTAGATACTAGCCCGGTTCGCTCCTACGAGCAGTACTTC.